This T cell receptor beta chain was identified during a study of patients and donors after allogeneic stem cell transplantation. The CDR3 sequence is 12 residues long. Germline loops: CDR1 SGHTA, CDR2 FQGNSA. Trimming took 3 bases from V and 7 from J, leaving 9 bases between them. In TCRdb, the RT-PCR reads were re-called with MiXCR into one record per CDR3 protein. The sample has about 23,000 distinct CDR3 sequences, around 30% seen once. This chain links TRBV7-2 with TRBJ1-2; D not resolved. The TCR originated in a human donor who was either an allogeneic HSCT recipient or a stem cell or donor lymphocyte infusion donor (not recorded which). It is not recorded whose cells these are; they may come from a transplant donor. The sample comprised blood, either unsorted or a sorted T cell fraction (not recorded which). CDR3 amino acids: CASSFEISGYTF. As DNA, the CDR3 is TGTGCCAGCAGCTTTGAAATTTCTGGCTACACCTTC.